One and the same sample provided the 5 T cell receptor beta chains below, sequenced in a study of T-cell reconstitution after alpha-beta-depleted transplantation in children. Using unique molecular identifiers, the investigators prepared the TCRbeta library. One entry per CDR3 protein results from TCRdb running MiXCR on the PCR reads. The sample holds roughly 500,000 distinct CDR3 sequences, about 10% seen once. Here the sequenced sample was PBMCs, taken before TCRalphabeta/CD19-depleted stem cell transplant. The origin of the receptors is a child aged 2-15 years with inherited bone marrow failure, due to receive a stem cell transplant.

In this sample, this clonotype turned up many times. This chain connects TRBV3-1 to TRBJ2-7, with D possibly matching TRBD2 (7 bases). The CDR3 is 14 residues long. The germline V gene has CDR1 LGHDT and CDR2 YNNKEL (reference sequence). V lost 4 bases to trimming and J lost 3 bases, with 13 bases between them. CDR3 in amino acids: CASSRGGEGYEQYF. Here the CDR3 DNA reads TGTGCCAGCAGCCGAGGGGGGGAAGGCTACGAGCAGTACTTC.

This clonotype was observed at least ten times. This chain joins TRBV29-1 and TRBJ1-2; D remains unclear. CDR3 length equals 13 residues. With 7 bases removed from V and 6 bases from J, the gap between germline ends came to 18 bases. Per germline, CDR1 SQVTM and CDR2 ANQGSEA. The DNA for the CDR3 is TGCAGCGCAAGCAGGATTTCCGGAGATGGCTACACCTTC. This translates into CSASRISGDGYTF.

This clonotype appeared many times. This sequence joins TRBV27 and TRBJ1-1; no reliable D call. CDR3 length equals 14 residues. V was cut by 3 bases and J by 1 base, with 9 bases left in between. Germline CDR1 reads MNHEY; CDR2 reads SMNVEV (reference sequence). In nucleotides, the CDR3 is TGTGCCAGCAGTTTGGGCCCAGGGAACACTGAAGCTTTCTTT. This gives the protein CASSLGPGNTEAFF.

This clonotype was seen repeatedly, ten times or more. V gene TRBV20-1 combines with J gene TRBJ2-3; 7 bases are shared with TRBD1. Trimming at V came to 5 bases and at J to 4 bases, leaving 9 bases not matched to a gene. Germline V gene data show CDR1 as DFQATT and CDR2 as SNEGSKA (reference sequence). The CDR3 sequence is 14 residues long. The CDR3, as DNA: TGCAGTGCTTTTAGACAGGGTCGGTCAGATACGCAGTATTTT. Translation: CSAFRQGRSDTQYF.

This clonotype was counted many times. The V and J genes are TRBV12-3 or TRBV12-4 and TRBJ1-1; D not resolved. The V end was cut by 7 bases, the J end by 9 bases, with 18 bases between. The CDR3 runs 13 residues. The CDR3 DNA sequence: TGTGCCAGCACCCCCATCTCCATGGGAAAAGCTTTCTTT. Amino acid sequence: CASTPISMGKAFF.